A single sample is the source of the 27 T cell receptor beta chains below, sequenced in a study of response to subunit inactivated influenza vaccine. A single record per CDR3 protein comes from TCRdb applying MiXCR to the RT-PCR reads. This table holds hundreds of thousands of distinct CDR3 sequences, about 17% found once. Sequenced here: CD4+ T cells sorted from PBMCs, sampled roughly 24 months after vaccination. Receptors originate from a man between 50 and 75 years old who received an inactivated influenza vaccine.

This clonotype came up a few times. The chain recombines TRBV20-1 with TRBJ1-3, with 7 positions matching TRBD1. Germline lookup yields CDR1 DFQATT and CDR2 SNEGSKA (reference sequence). This CDR3 has 16 residues. Trimming removed 5 bases from V and 0 bases from J; junction bases left unmatched: 10. CDR3 region: CSAQGDRASSGNTIYF. The DNA of the CDR3 is TGCAGTGCTCAAGGAGACAGGGCTAGCTCTGGAAACACCATATATTTT.

The chain employs TRBV27 and TRBJ1-2; 7 bases align to TRBD1. The CDR3 is 15 residues long. The V segment lost 5 bases and the J segment 4 bases; nucleotides outside the gene matches: 10. CDR1 is MNHEY, CDR2 SMNVEV, per germline (reference sequence). In DNA form, the CDR3 reads TGTGCCAGCAGTCTGGCCGGGACAGCTATCTATGGCTACACCTTC. Encoded protein: CASSLAGTAIYGYTF.

This clonotype appeared a single time. Its ends do not fully match the called genes, so a read error is possible. The J gene is TRBJ2-3, the V gene TRBV12-3 or TRBV12-4, with D tentatively TRBD2 (7 bases). The length of the CDR3 is 13 residues. The DNA for the CDR3 is TGTGCCAGCAGTTTGGCGGGGGCAGATACGAAGTATTTT. Translation gives CASSLAGADTKYF.

This chain connects TRBV3-1 to TRBJ2-1; 10 bases fit TRBD2. CDR1 and CDR2 (germline): LGHDT, YNNKEL (reference sequence). The CDR3 is made up of 13 amino acids. Unmatched junction bases numbered 5, after V lost 1 base and J lost 14 bases. The CDR3 coding sequence is TGTGCCAGCAGCCAAGGGACTAGCGGCCTGGAGTTCTTC. Its protein product is CASSQGTSGLEFF.

This clonotype came up a few times. The CDR3 nucleotides are TGTGCCAGCAGCTTAGGATTAACTAACCCGTACTTC. It is translated as CASSLGLTNPYF. The chain recombines TRBV7-2 with TRBJ2-7, with D uncertain. The germline V gene encodes CDR1 SGHTA and CDR2 FQGNSA. There are 12 residues in the CDR3. Trimming took 1 base from V and 12 from J, leaving 13 bases between them.

This clonotype appeared a few times. The chain is built from TRBV5-1 and TRBJ1-4; the match to TRBD1 covers 7 bases. Germline V CDR1 and CDR2: SGHRS, YFSETQ. This CDR3 region has 18 residues. V lost 0 bases to trimming and J lost 8 bases; unmatched junction nucleotides: 16. The CDR3 loop reads CASSLAPGGPISGEKLFF. The CDR3 DNA sequence: TGCGCCAGCAGCTTGGCCCCAGGGGGTCCTATCTCAGGCGAAAAACTGTTTTTT.

Only a few counts were recorded for this clonotype. V and J are TRBV7-9 and TRBJ2-7; 14 bases are shared with TRBD2. V lost 8 bases and J lost 1; bases outside the gene matches: 10. The CDR3 loop spans 17 amino acids. Germline CDR1 reads SEHNR; CDR2 reads FQNEAQ (reference sequence). CDR3 sequence: CASPTGLAGERSYEQYF. The CDR3 DNA reads as TGTGCCAGCCCAACGGGACTAGCGGGAGAGAGGTCCTACGAGCAGTACTTC.

The chain joins TRBV3-1 to TRBJ1-1; D is possibly TRBD1 (5 bases). Germline V gene lookup returns CDR1 LGHDT and CDR2 YNNKEL (reference sequence). V was trimmed by 0 bases and J by 5 bases, leaving 10 bases between them. The CDR3 sequence is 14 residues long. CDR3 residues: CASSQEGRGTEAFF. The CDR3 region has the DNA TGTGCCAGCAGCCAAGAAGGCCGGGGGACTGAAGCTTTCTTT.

This clonotype was picked up a small number of times. The rearrangement links TRBV12-1 to TRBJ2-3; the D call TRBD2 from the table was never checked on the DNA. TRBV12-1 is described as a pseudogene. The length of the CDR3 is 14 residues. The CDR3 DNA is TGTGCCAGCATATTAGCGGGAAACACAGATACGCAGTATTTT. This sequence encodes CASILAGNTDTQYF.

The CDR3 DNA sequence: TGTGCCAGCAGCTATCCCCCGCTAGCGGGGGGGTTAGAGACCCAGTACTTC. Its protein is CASSYPPLAGGLETQYF. V is TRBV7-9 and J is TRBJ2-5, with 12 bases lining up with TRBD2. J was trimmed by 4 bases and V by 4 bases; bases with no gene match: 10. Looked up from germline, CDR1 is SEHNR and CDR2 is FQNEAQ (reference sequence). The CDR3 is made up of 17 amino acids.

This clonotype was found a few times. The CDR3 reads CASSLTPVGNSPLHF. DNA for the CDR3: TGCGCCAGCAGCTTGACGCCAGTTGGTAATTCACCCCTCCACTTT. The rearrangement joins TRBV5-1 to TRBJ1-6; D gene ambiguous. Germline CDR1 reads SGHRS; CDR2 reads YFSETQ. The CDR3 covers 15 residues. Trimming pared 1 base from V and 6 bases from J, leaving 11 bases between.

This chain links TRBV20-1 with TRBJ2-3; 9 bases fit TRBD1. CDR1 and CDR2 (germline): DFQATT, SNEGSKA (reference sequence). The CDR3 covers 14 residues. Trimming cost V 6 bases and J 4 bases; bases outside gene matches: 8. As DNA, the CDR3 is TGCAGTGCCCCGGACAGGGGTCGGGCAGATACGCAGTATTTT. It encodes CSAPDRGRADTQYF.

This clonotype was counted ten times or more. The V and J genes are TRBV18 and TRBJ1-1; D might be TRBD1 (6 bases). V was trimmed by 3 bases and J by 1 base, leaving 18 bases between them. The length of the CDR3 is 17 residues. Per the germline V gene, CDR1 is KGHSH and CDR2 is LQKENI. CDR3 protein: CASSPLSTATGNTEAFF. CDR3 in DNA: TGTGCCAGCTCACCCCTCTCCACCGCGACAGGGAACACTGAAGCTTTCTTT.

Many counts were recorded for this clonotype. This rearrangement joins TRBV18 to TRBJ2-3; D possibly matches TRBD1 or TRBD2 (5 bases each). This CDR3 is built from 15 residues. The germline gives CDR1 KGHSH, CDR2 LQKENI. V lost 2 bases to trimming and J lost 6 bases, with 15 bases between them. Here the CDR3 reads CASSPGDGLLDTQYF. The CDR3 nucleotides are TGTGCCAGCTCACCAGGGGACGGGCTTTTGGATACGCAGTATTTT.

The table lists this clonotype with a few counts. For the CDR3, the DNA is TGTGCCAGCAGCTTGATGGGACGGACAGGGGGACATCACACTGAAGCTTTCTTT. It specifies CASSLMGRTGGHHTEAFF. The chain couples TRBV11-2 to TRBJ1-1; 10 bases line up with TRBD1. V gave up 3 bases and J gave up 3 bases; unmatched junction bases: 13. Looked up from germline, CDR1 is SGHAT and CDR2 is FQNNGV. The CDR3 runs 18 residues.

V and J are TRBV4-2 and TRBJ2-3, with TRBD2 identical over 10 bases. V lost 0 bases to trimming and J lost 6 bases; unmatched junction nucleotides: 9. Looked up from germline, CDR1 is LGHNA and CDR2 is YNFKEQ. This CDR3 region has 17 residues. CDR3: CASSQDGSGGGGDTQYF. Written as DNA, the CDR3 is TGTGCCAGCAGCCAAGATGGAAGCGGGGGGGGTGGGGATACGCAGTATTTT.

V usage is TRBV4-2 and J usage is TRBJ2-7, with a tentative D call TRBD1 (5 bases). Germline assignment: CDR1 LGHNA and CDR2 YNFKEQ. V was cut by 5 bases and J by 5 bases, with 22 bases left in between. This CDR3 has 16 residues. CDR3 protein: CASSYNTQGVVDEQYF. The CDR3 coding sequence is TGTGCCAGCAGCTACAACACACAAGGGGTGGTTGACGAGCAGTACTTC.

This clonotype was observed at least ten times. This rearrangement joins TRBV20-1 to TRBJ2-5; D is perhaps TRBD1 or TRBD2 (6 bases each). Trimming took off 3 bases at V and 2 bases at J, with 16 bases between the two ends. Germline V gives CDR1 DFQATT, CDR2 SNEGSKA (reference sequence). CDR3 size: 15 residues. The CDR3 protein is CSASVRGRQQETQYF. The CDR3 region has the DNA TGCAGTGCTAGTGTACGGGGGCGCCAACAAGAGACCCAGTACTTC.

The CDR3 nucleotides read TGTGCCAGCAGTGGGACTAGCGGAGCCCCCTACGAGCAGTACTTC. This sequence encodes CASSGTSGAPYEQYF. This chain connects TRBV25-1 to TRBJ2-7; 10 bases fit TRBD2. V shed 4 bases, J shed 2 bases, and the junction held 5 bases outside the gene matches. The CDR3 is 15 amino acids. Germline loops: CDR1 MGHDK, CDR2 SYGVNS.

This clonotype was observed a few times. J is TRBJ2-7 and V is TRBV6-2 or TRBV6-3; possible D gene TRBD1, 6 bases. Trimming took 6 bases from V and 5 from J, leaving 17 bases between them. CDR1 is MNHEY and CDR2 is SVGEGT in the germline V gene. The CDR3 has 14 residues. DNA for the CDR3: TGTGCCAGCAGCCCATACAGGGTGTTACACGAGCAGTACTTC. Translating it yields CASSPYRVLHEQYF.

The table lists this clonotype with a few counts. The chain carries TRBV6-1 and TRBJ2-1; 10 nucleotides match TRBD2. Germline V gene sequence: CDR1 MNHNS, CDR2 SASEGT. V shed 6 bases and J 4 bases; nucleotides not matched to a gene: 9. CDR3 length: 16 amino acids. CDR3 bases: TGTGCCAGCAGCTCTCCGGGACTAGCGAAATACAATGAGCAGTTCTTC. Protein sequence: CASSSPGLAKYNEQFF.

This clonotype turned up a few times. CDR3 bases: TGTGCCACCAGCGGACTAGCGGGGGGGCTCAATGAGCAGTTCTTC. This translates into CATSGLAGGLNEQFF. This chain connects TRBV15 to TRBJ2-1, with 15 bases aligning to TRBD2. V shed 5 bases and J 6 bases; nucleotides not matched to a gene: 2. Germline V lookup: CDR1 LNHNV, CDR2 YYDKDF (reference sequence). The CDR3 length is 15 residues. The full variable domain, in which reference TRBV15 and TRBJ2-1 provide the parts outside the CDR3, is DAMVIQNPRYQVTQFGKPVTLSCSQTLNHNVMYWYQQKSSQAPKLLFHYYDKDFNNEADTPDNFQSRRPNTSFCFLDIRSPGLGDTAMYLCATSGLAGGLNEQFFGPGTRLTVL.

The V and J genes are TRBV7-2 and TRBJ2-3; 10 bases fit TRBD1. V dropped 5 bases and J dropped 5; count of bases not matched to a gene: 10. Germline V gene data show CDR1 as SGHTA and CDR2 as FQGNSA. The CDR3 runs 16 residues. CDR3: CASSRTLGQGRDTQYF. The CDR3 coding sequence is TGTGCCAGCAGCCGGACTTTGGGACAGGGGAGAGATACGCAGTATTTT.

Only a few counts were recorded for this clonotype. The V and J genes are TRBV12-3 or TRBV12-4 and TRBJ2-4, with D possibly TRBD1 on 6 matching bases. V gave up 3 bases and J gave up 1 base, with 10 bases separating them. CDR3 length: 15 amino acids. CDR3 protein: CASSFDGQAKNIQYF. The CDR3 nucleotides are TGTGCCAGCAGTTTCGACGGACAGGCCAAAAACATTCAGTACTTC.

This clonotype was counted many times. The gene calls are TRBV28 and TRBJ2-2; 10 nucleotides agree with TRBD2. The ends lost 6 bases at V and 7 bases at J; junction bases unmatched: 11. The CDR3 is 16 residues long. The V gene's germline CDR1 is MDHEN and CDR2 SYDVKM. CDR3 in DNA: TGTGCCAGCAGCCGGTCCGGGACTAGCGTGGGCGGGGAGCTGTTTTTT. Protein product: CASSRSGTSVGGELFF.

In its sample, this clonotype was seen a few times. J is TRBJ1-2 and V is TRBV12-3 or TRBV12-4, with D tentatively TRBD1 (6 bases). The V and J ends lost 8 bases and 0 bases respectively, with 16 bases between them. This CDR3 has 15 amino acids. In DNA form, the CDR3 reads TGTGCCAGCGCGGACAGCGCTAGATCTAACTATGGCTACACCTTC. It codes for CASADSARSNYGYTF.

This clonotype has ten or more counts. V and J are TRBV29-1 and TRBJ1-5; D may be TRBD1 (5 bases). Germline CDR1 and CDR2: SQVTM and ANQGSEA. There are 12 residues in the CDR3. Trimming cost V 4 bases and J 5 bases, with 9 bases left between them. CDR3 DNA: TGCAGCGTTGGTGGGGGGGATCAGCCCCAGCATTTT. It translates to CSVGGGDQPQHF.